This T cell receptor beta chain was observed in a study of chemoradiotherapy in HPV16-positive cancers. Study-level results: HPV-responsive T-cell expansion during chemoradiotherapy was linked to improved recurrence-free survival in HPV16-positive patients.

Over chemoradiotherapy, repertoires were sampled more than once. Produced via immunoSEQ multiplex PCR; TCRdb's table is partial and in-frame only. The data show approximately 4,000 clones, with 60% to 80% seen just once and around 17% held by the top ten. This CDR3 spans 19 amino acids. With 4 bases removed from V and 0 bases from J, the gap between germline ends came to 23 bases. The germline CDR1 and CDR2 sequences are MNHEY and SMNVEV (reference sequence). Comments on this clone: Its antigen is still unknown.

The chain couples TRBV27 to TRBJ2-3; possible D gene TRBD1, 7 bases. This material was acquired from a patient who underwent chemoradiotherapy. This sequence was found in a human donor with HPV-associated anogenital cancer. CDR3: CASSWGGTVSFTSTDTQYF. The CDR3 DNA is TGTGCCAGCAGTTGGGGCGGGACAGTGAGTTTCACTAGCACAGATACGCAGTATTTT.